These 3 T cell receptor beta chains originate from one sample sequenced in a study of control samples from healthy donors and cancer patients. Sequencing was performed with immunoSEQ multiplex PCR; in TCRdb, only in-frame clones are kept and a portion is missing. The sample has some 200,000 clones; about nine tenths are singletons. The sequenced sample was blood. Every receptor here comes from a woman aged 25 to 39 in good health.

This chain uses TRBV5-1 with TRBJ2-5; D gene unclear. V lost 3 bases and J 1 base, leaving 7 bases between the germline ends. The germline V gene encodes CDR1 SGHRS and CDR2 YFSETQ. The CDR3 is 13 amino acids. CDR3 residues: CASSSFGQETQYF. The DNA of the CDR3 is TGCGCCAGCAGCTCTTTTGGCCAAGAGACCCAGTACTTC. Full variable domain (outside the CDR3, taken from reference TRBV5-1 and TRBJ2-5): KAGVTQTPRYLIKTRGQQVTLSCSPISGHRSVSWYQQTPGQGLQFLFEYFSETQRNKGNFPGRFSGRQFSNSRSEMNVSTLELGDSALYLCASSSFGQETQYFGPGTRLLVL.

The rearrangement uses TRBV9 and TRBJ2-7, with D hard to call. The germline gives CDR1 SGDLS, CDR2 YYNGEE. The CDR3 totals 14 residues. V dropped 4 bases and J dropped 0 bases, with 11 bases sitting between them. CDR3 bases: TGTGCCAGCAGCCCCGGCAGGAGCTCCTACGAGCAGTACTTC. The encoded protein is CASSPGRSSYEQYF.

The chain has TRBV2 and TRBJ1-6, with TRBD1 as a possible D gene (6 bases). Trimming cost V 8 bases and J 5 bases, with 13 bases left between them. Germline V gene lookup returns CDR1 SNHLY and CDR2 FYNNEI. The CDR3 runs to 14 residues. The chain's CDR3 is CASGTGQNNSPLHF. The CDR3 bases are TGTGCCAGCGGAACAGGGCAAAATAATTCACCCCTCCACTTT.